The 29 T cell receptor beta chains listed next were all sequenced from one sample in a study of blood T cell repertoires in COVID-19. Sequenced by immunoSEQ multiplex PCR; TCRdb stores in-frame clones only, minus some. In the table there are 100,000 to 150,000 clones, approximately 87% of which are singletons. Sequencing was performed on peripheral blood. The receptors derive from a woman aged 50 to 60 with acute or convalescent COVID-19.

V usage is TRBV27 and J usage is TRBJ2-7; the match to TRBD1 covers 10 bases. The CDR3 loop spans 12 amino acids. The V gene end was trimmed by 6 bases and the J gene end by 6 bases; junction bases not matched to a gene: 2. Germline CDR1 MNHEY, CDR2 SMNVEV (reference sequence). The CDR3 sequence: CASSRTGGEQYF. CDR3 sequence (DNA): TGTGCCAGCAGCCGGACAGGGGGCGAGCAGTACTTC.

The J gene is TRBJ1-3, the V gene TRBV18; D not certain. This CDR3 comprises 14 residues. V lost 3 bases and J lost 2, with 8 bases in between. The germline V gene has CDR1 KGHSH and CDR2 LQKENI. CDR3 nucleotide sequence: TGTGCCAGCTCACCCGCGGTGACTGGAAACACCATATATTTT. Protein product: CASSPAVTGNTIYF.

The V call is TRBV27, the J call TRBJ2-7; possible D gene TRBD1, 6 bases. The V gene's germline CDR1 is MNHEY and CDR2 SMNVEV (reference sequence). Trimming removed 1 base at V and 5 bases at J, with 21 bases between. The CDR3 spans 17 residues. DNA of the CDR3: TGTGCCAGCAGTTTATATTGGGCTGGGGGCGCGTTCGACGAGCAGTACTTC. It is translated as CASSLYWAGGAFDEQYF.

This clone was seen only a few times. Other DNA sequences in the sample encode the same CDR3. The chain joins TRBV19 to TRBJ1-2, with D perhaps matching TRBD1 (6 bases). The CDR3 sequence is 15 residues long. Germline V gene sequence: CDR1 LNHDA, CDR2 SQIVND (reference sequence). Trimming cost V 1 base and J 2 bases, with 11 bases left between them. CDR3 in amino acids: CASSIGQGLNYGYTF. CDR3 coding DNA: TGTGCCAGTAGTATAGGTCAGGGGTTGAACTATGGCTACACCTTC.

The rearrangement links TRBV6-5 to TRBJ2-1, with 8 positions matching TRBD2. V gave up 7 bases and J gave up 2 bases; unmatched junction bases: 4. The CDR3 covers 14 residues. CDR1 is MNHEY and CDR2 is SVGAGI in the germline V gene. CDR3 nucleotide sequence: TGTGCCAGCATTATAGCGGGAACCTACAATGAGCAGTTCTTC. It encodes CASIIAGTYNEQFF.

The rearrangement joins TRBV10-2 to TRBJ2-3; 7 bases map to TRBD1. The CDR3 contains 13 residues. The germline CDR1 and CDR2 sequences are WSHSY and SAAADI. V shed 6 bases and J 1 base; nucleotides not matched to a gene: 1. CDR3 amino acids: CASSTGGTDTQYF. Here the CDR3 DNA reads TGCGCCAGCAGCACAGGGGGCACAGATACGCAGTATTTT.

This chain links TRBV19 with TRBJ2-1, with D perhaps TRBD1 (6 bases). The germline V and J ends were trimmed by 7 bases and 4 bases, with 14 bases remaining between them. The CDR3 runs to 14 residues. In germline, CDR1 is LNHDA, CDR2 SQIVND (reference sequence). The CDR3 reads CASTTGTLYNEQFF. In DNA form, the CDR3 reads TGTGCCAGTACCACCGGGACACTATACAATGAGCAGTTCTTC.

The chain combines TRBV28 with TRBJ1-1, with D maybe TRBD1 (5 bases). Trimming pared 4 bases from V and 1 base from J, leaving 13 bases between. The CDR3 runs 15 residues. Germline CDR1 MDHEN, CDR2 SYDVKM. In DNA form, the CDR3 reads TGTGCCAGCAGTTCGGCCTCGGACACGAACACTGAAGCTTTCTTT. Translating gives CASSSASDTNTEAFF.

This clone was observed a few times. Other nucleotide sequences from this sample produce the same CDR3. The CDR3 is CASSPQGNYGYTF. The CDR3 coding sequence is TGCGCCAGCAGCCCACAGGGCAACTATGGCTACACCTTC. J is TRBJ1-2 and V is TRBV5-1; tentatively, D is TRBD1 (6 bases). Trimming left V 4 bases short and J 2 bases short, with 9 bases between. The V gene's germline CDR1 is SGHRS and CDR2 YFSETQ. The CDR3 has 13 amino acids.

V gene TRBV5-8 combines with J gene TRBJ1-1; D is undetermined. This CDR3 region has 15 residues. The germline CDR1 and CDR2 sequences are SGHTS and YDEGEE. Trimming shortened V by 4 bases and J by 0 bases, and 13 bases separated the two germline ends. The CDR3 loop is CASSAYRNMNTEAFF. The CDR3 DNA is TGTGCCAGCAGCGCCTACAGAAACATGAACACTGAAGCTTTCTTT.

This sequence joins TRBV2 and TRBJ1-4, with D possibly TRBD1 on 6 matching bases. Germline V CDR1 and CDR2: SNHLY, FYNNEI. Trimming removed 5 bases from V and 0 bases from J, with 19 bases in between. The CDR3 spans 18 residues. The CDR3: CASSTGQYSPPTNEKLFF. CDR3 DNA sequence: TGTGCCAGCAGTACCGGACAGTACTCTCCCCCAACTAATGAAAAACTGTTTTTT.

This clone has only one observation. The chain recombines TRBV30 with TRBJ2-1; a possible D gene is TRBD2 (7 bases). CDR3 length: 14 residues. V dropped 5 bases and J dropped 6 bases, with 17 bases sitting between them. The V gene's germline CDR1 is GTSNPN and CDR2 SVGIG (reference sequence). The CDR3 sequence: CAWEGGGNSNEQFF. The CDR3, as DNA: TGTGCCTGGGAAGGGGGGGGCAATAGCAATGAGCAGTTCTTC.

V gene TRBV7-2 combines with J gene TRBJ2-7; D not resolved. The V end lost 1 base, the J end lost 0 bases, and 4 bases lay between the germline ends. The germline V gene has CDR1 SGHTA and CDR2 FQGNSA. CDR3 length equals 13 residues. The CDR3 here is CASSLDSSYEQYF. The CDR3 region has the DNA TGTGCCAGCAGCTTAGACAGCTCCTACGAGCAGTACTTC.

The chain recombines TRBV19 with TRBJ2-3, with D possibly TRBD2 on 6 matching bases. This CDR3 is built from 15 residues. Germline CDR1 is LNHDA and CDR2 is SQIVND (reference sequence). The V end lost 1 base, the J end lost 1 base, and 9 bases lay between the germline ends. CDR3 protein: CASSIGGERTDTQYF. CDR3 in DNA: TGTGCCAGTAGTATAGGGGGGGAGCGCACAGATACGCAGTATTTT. The variable domain in full, completed from reference TRBV19 and TRBJ2-3, reads DGGITQSPKYLFRKEGQNVTLSCEQNLNHDAMYWYRQDPGQGLRLIYYSQIVNDFQKGDIAEGYSVSREKKESFPLTVTSAQKNPTAFYLCASSIGGERTDTQYFGPGTRLTVL.

V gene TRBV5-5 combines with J gene TRBJ1-3; no definite D call. CDR1 SGHKS and CDR2 YYEKEE come from the germline V gene (reference sequence). CDR3 length: 16 amino acids. Trimming took 2 bases from V and 1 from J, leaving 13 bases between them. CDR3 sequence: CASSFGLIWSGNTIYF. Written as DNA, the CDR3 is TGTGCCAGCAGCTTTGGACTCATTTGGTCTGGAAACACCATATATTTT.

The table lists this clone with a few counts. The chain links TRBV7-9 to TRBJ1-1, with TRBD1 identical over 7 bases. Germline V gene lookup returns CDR1 SEHNR and CDR2 FQNEAQ (reference sequence). CDR3 length: 14 residues. Trimming removed 5 bases from V and 4 bases from J; junction bases left unmatched: 7. The CDR3 region is CASSDRATVTEAFF. The CDR3 DNA reads as TGTGCCAGCAGCGACAGGGCTACGGTCACTGAAGCTTTCTTT.

The chain recombines TRBV19 with TRBJ2-7; TRBD1 aligns across 7 bases. CDR3 length: 14 residues. Unmatched junction bases numbered 3, after V lost 1 base and J lost 3 bases. CDR1 and CDR2 (germline): LNHDA, SQIVND (reference sequence). The CDR3 DNA is TGTGCCAGTAGTATAGCGGGACAGTACTACGAGCAGTACTTC. Its protein product is CASSIAGQYYEQYF.

J is TRBJ2-3 and V is TRBV6-2 or TRBV6-3; the D gene is possibly TRBD2 (5 bases). The CDR3 contains 15 residues. The germline V gene encodes CDR1 MNHEY and CDR2 SVGEGT. V lost 3 bases to trimming and J lost 4 bases, with 14 bases between them. CDR3 DNA: TGTGCCAGCAGTTATCAAGCGGTGGCGTCAGATACGCAGTATTTT. Translating gives CASSYQAVASDTQYF.

This chain uses TRBV19 with TRBJ2-2, with unresolved D. Trimming took off 3 bases at V and 2 bases at J, with 10 bases between the two ends. CDR3 length: 15 amino acids. CDR1 LNHDA and CDR2 SQIVND come from the germline V gene (reference sequence). The CDR3 spells CASSMGYLNTGELFF. The CDR3 coding sequence is TGTGCCAGTAGTATGGGCTACTTAAACACCGGGGAGCTGTTTTTT.

V is TRBV18 and J is TRBJ2-2, with D perhaps matching TRBD2 (5 bases). This CDR3 contains 17 residues. Trimming left V 2 bases short and J 1 base short, with 14 bases between. The germline V gene has CDR1 KGHSH and CDR2 LQKENI. The CDR3 region is CASSPSAGLVNTGELFF. In DNA form, the CDR3 reads TGTGCCAGCTCACCAAGTGCCGGACTCGTGAACACCGGGGAGCTGTTTTTT.

This chain connects TRBV9 to TRBJ2-2; 14 positions agree with TRBD2. CDR1 is SGDLS, CDR2 YYNGEE, per germline. V was pared by 2 bases and J by 4 bases, with 4 bases of the junction left unmatched. The CDR3 contains 17 residues. CDR3 DNA: TGTGCCAGCAGCGTCGGACTAGCGGGAGGAAGCACCGGGGAGCTGTTTTTT. It is translated as CASSVGLAGGSTGELFF.

This chain uses TRBV5-1 with TRBJ2-7; 11 bases line up with TRBD2. CDR3 length equals 15 residues. The V and J ends lost 4 bases and 0 bases, in that order; junction bases with no gene match: 3. Germline CDR1 reads SGHRS; CDR2 reads YFSETQ. This CDR3 reads CASSPTSGISYEQYF. The CDR3 DNA is TGCGCCAGCAGCCCGACTAGCGGGATCTCCTACGAGCAGTACTTC.

The chain employs TRBV7-8 and TRBJ2-1; 11 nucleotides match TRBD2. Germline assignment: CDR1 SGHVS and CDR2 FQNEAQ. V was clipped by 4 bases and J by 1 base; unmatched bases: 6. This CDR3 has 17 residues. The DNA for the CDR3 is TGTGCCAGCAGCTCGGGACTAGCGGTCTCTTCCTACAATGAGCAGTTCTTC. It yields the protein CASSSGLAVSSYNEQFF.

The rearrangement joins TRBV15 to TRBJ1-5; D gene ambiguous. CDR3 length: 16 amino acids. V was shortened by 0 bases and J by 2 bases, with 11 bases between the two germline ends. CDR1 is LNHNV and CDR2 is YYDKDF in the germline V gene (reference sequence). CDR3 protein: CATSRDLEIGNQPQHF. Here the CDR3 DNA reads TGTGCCACCAGCAGAGATCTGGAGATTGGCAATCAGCCCCAGCATTTT. Complete variable domain (other parts from reference TRBV15 and TRBJ1-5): DAMVIQNPRYQVTQFGKPVTLSCSQTLNHNVMYWYQQKSSQAPKLLFHYYDKDFNNEADTPDNFQSRRPNTSFCFLDIRSPGLGDTAMYLCATSRDLEIGNQPQHFGDGTRLSIL.

The CDR3 sequence is CASSRPRVVPSGANVLTF. The CDR3 DNA reads TGTGCCAGCAGTCGCCCCAGGGTTGTCCCCTCCGGGGCCAACGTCCTGACTTTC. The J gene is TRBJ2-6, the V gene TRBV11-3; the D gene is possibly TRBD1 (5 bases). Germline V gene data show CDR1 as SGHNT and CDR2 as YENEEA. Trimming removed 6 bases at V and 4 bases at J, with 22 bases between. The CDR3 covers 18 residues.

The chain links TRBV2 to TRBJ2-5; TRBD2 matches 10 bases. V lost 7 bases, J lost 3 bases, and 11 bases stayed unmatched. CDR1 and CDR2 from the germline V gene are SNHLY and FYNNEI. The CDR3 length is 16 residues. In DNA form, the CDR3 reads TGTGCCAGCACCTTGAGGCTAGCGGGAGTGAAAGAGACCCAGTACTTC. Amino acids: CASTLRLAGVKETQYF.

This clone showed up just once. The genes are TRBV4-2 and TRBJ2-3; 10 positions agree with TRBD2. V lost 0 bases and J lost 4; bases outside the gene matches: 4. Germline V gene lookup returns CDR1 LGHNA and CDR2 YNFKEQ. The CDR3 is 16 amino acids. The CDR3 bases are TGTGCCAGCAGCCAAGAAACTAGCGGGGAATCAGATACGCAGTATTTT. Protein product: CASSQETSGESDTQYF.

The rearrangement links TRBV20-1 to TRBJ2-7; D gene unclear. Trimming left V 3 bases short and J 2 bases short, with 11 bases between. The CDR3 loop spans 13 amino acids. The germline V gene has CDR1 DFQATT and CDR2 SNEGSKA (reference sequence). The CDR3 nucleotides are TGCAGTGCTAGTATAGTCCCCACCTACGAGCAGTACTTC. Its protein is CSASIVPTYEQYF.

The chain recombines TRBV18 with TRBJ1-1; no reliable D call. The CDR3 extends over 12 amino acids. Germline loops: CDR1 KGHSH, CDR2 LQKENI. The ends were cut back, 4 bases at V and 1 base at J, with 4 bases in the middle. CDR3 bases: TGTGCCAGCTCACAACAGAACACTGAAGCTTTCTTT. This encodes CASSQQNTEAFF.